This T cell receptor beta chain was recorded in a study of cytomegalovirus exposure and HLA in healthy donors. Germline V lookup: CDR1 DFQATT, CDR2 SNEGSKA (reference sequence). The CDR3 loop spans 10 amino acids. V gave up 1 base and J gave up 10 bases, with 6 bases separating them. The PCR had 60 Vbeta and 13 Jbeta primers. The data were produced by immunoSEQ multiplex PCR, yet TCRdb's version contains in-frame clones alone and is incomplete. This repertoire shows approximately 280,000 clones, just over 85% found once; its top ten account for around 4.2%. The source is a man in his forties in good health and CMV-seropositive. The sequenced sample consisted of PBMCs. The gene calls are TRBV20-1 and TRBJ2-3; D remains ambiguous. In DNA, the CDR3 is TGCAGTGCTAGAGCCCGCGCGCAGTATTTT. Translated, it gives CSARARAQYF.